The 29 T cell receptor beta chains presented below share a single source sample, sequenced in a study of metastatic and nonmetastatic thyroid tumors (dated by TCRdb to the early 2020s). No patient had received any treatment before thyroid surgery. The library was made by PCR. Sequenced on an Illumina HiSeq 4000. TCRdb reworked the public reads: Q25 trimming with fastp, MiXCR clone assembly, productive beta chains retained. A total of about 36,000 clones appear in this sample, less than 25% of them only once. Roughly 15% of the sample belongs to the ten largest clones. Sequences were obtained from blood. The receptors here all came from a female donor with papillary thyroid cancer or a benign thyroid nodule (not recorded which). Some clones in this sample may be carry-over from other donors' samples.

About this clone: An end of the junction differs from the germline gene, which may be a read error. The sample holds other DNA sequences that translate to the same CDR3. This chain joins TRBV20-1 and TRBJ2-2; no definite D call. The CDR3 is 13 amino acids. Germline V gene data show CDR1 as DFQATT and CDR2 as SNEGSKA (reference sequence). The CDR3 bases are TGCAGTGACAGACGGAAGAACACAGGGGAGCTGTTTTTT. Protein sequence: CSDRRKNTGELFF.

This clone was recorded only once. A read error may account for a junction end that differs from germline. The chain recombines TRBV5-1 with TRBJ2-7, with 7 nucleotides matching TRBD1. Germline V gene sequence: CDR1 SGHRS, CDR2 YFSETQ. The CDR3 is made up of 15 amino acids. The CDR3 region is CVSSKGQVISYEQYF. As DNA, the CDR3 is TGCGTCAGCAGCAAAGGACAGGTAATTTCCTACGAGCAGTACTTC.

The table lists this clone with many counts. The gene calls are TRBV11-3 and TRBJ2-2; no clear D. Trimming took 3 bases from V and 3 from J, leaving 2 bases between them. This CDR3 is 12 amino acids long. Germline CDR1 SGHNT, CDR2 YENEEA. As DNA, the CDR3 is TGTGCCAGCAGCTTGCACACCGGGGAGCTGTTTTTT. Translated: CASSLHTGELFF. Full variable domain (remainder filled in from reference TRBV11-3 and TRBJ2-2): EAGVVQSPRYKIIEKKQPVAFWCNPISGHNTLYWYLQNLGQGPELLIRYENEEAVDDSQLPKDRFSAERLKGVDSTLKIQPAELGDSAVYLCASSLHTGELFFGEGSRLTVL.

This clone has ten or more counts. The chain recombines TRBV12-5 with TRBJ2-2; the D is unclear. CDR1 and CDR2 from the germline V gene are LGHNT and FRNRAP. With 2 bases removed from V and 6 bases from J, the gap between germline ends came to 4 bases. The CDR3 loop spans 12 amino acids. The CDR3 is CASGLSPGELFF. DNA of the CDR3: TGTGCTAGTGGTTTGTCCCCCGGGGAGCTGTTTTTT. The full variable domain, completed using reference TRBV12-5 and TRBJ2-2, is DARVTQTPRHKVTEMGQEVTMRCQPILGHNTVFWYRQTMMQGLELLAYFRNRAPLDDSGMPKDRFSAEMPDATLATLKIQPSEPRDSAVYFCASGLSPGELFFGEGSRLTVL.

Regarding this clone: At one end the junction does not follow the germline gene, possibly because of a read error. This chain uses TRBV6-1 with TRBJ2-2; 15 bases match TRBD2. The CDR3 runs 15 residues. CDR1 is MNHNS and CDR2 is SASEGT in the germline V gene. Here the CDR3 DNA reads TGTGCCAGCGGACTAGCGGGAGGGAACACCGTGGAGCTGTTTTTT. Protein sequence: CASGLAGGNTVELFF.

This clone was recorded many times. The genes are TRBV11-2 and TRBJ2-3; D unclear. The CDR3 has 14 residues. Between the trimmed V and J ends, which lost 5 bases and 6 bases, there was a span of 15 bases. Germline CDR1 reads SGHAT; CDR2 reads FQNNGV. The CDR3 sequence: CASSPLNGVDTQYF. The CDR3, as DNA: TGTGCCAGCAGCCCACTTAATGGGGTTGATACGCAGTATTTT.

The rearrangement joins TRBV20-1 to TRBJ1-1, with D perhaps TRBD1 (5 bases). From germline, CDR1 is DFQATT and CDR2 SNEGSKA (reference sequence). CDR3 size: 13 residues. The CDR3 sequence: CSEGRQEGLGAFF. The DNA for the CDR3 is TGCAGCGAGGGGCGTCAGGAAGGGTTGGGAGCTTTCTTT.

The rearrangement uses TRBV6-2 or TRBV6-3 and TRBJ2-3, with TRBD2 matching over 7 bases. Trimming took 2 bases from V and 4 from J; bases not matched to a gene: 12. The CDR3 runs 17 residues. Germline lookup yields CDR1 MNHEY and CDR2 SVGEGT. The CDR3 is CASSYVLAVGPPDTQYF. The CDR3 DNA follows: TGTGCCAGCAGTTACGTGCTAGCGGTAGGCCCTCCAGATACGCAGTATTTT.

Many counts were recorded for this clone. The rearrangement links TRBV5-6 to TRBJ1-1; weak D call: TRBD1 (6 bases). Germline CDR1 reads SGHDT; CDR2 reads YYEEEE. CDR3 length equals 17 residues. V was pared by 0 bases and J by 3 bases, with 18 bases between. CDR3 sequence: CASSLASPRGYYTEAFF. The DNA of the CDR3 is TGTGCCAGCAGCTTGGCCTCCCCAAGGGGGTATTACACTGAAGCTTTCTTT. The variable domain in full, completed from reference TRBV5-6 and TRBJ1-1, reads DAGVTQSPTHLIKTRGQQVTLRCSPKSGHDTVSWYQQALGQGPQFIFQYYEEEERQRGNFPDRFSGHQFPNYSSELNVNALLLGDSALYLCASSLASPRGYYTEAFFGQGTRLTVV.

This clone appeared many times. The chain is built from TRBV14 and TRBJ1-2; TRBD1 is a possible D gene (6 bases). Trimming pared 2 bases from V and 4 bases from J, leaving 20 bases between. The CDR3 spans 17 residues. Germline V gene data show CDR1 as SGHDN and CDR2 as FVKESK. The CDR3 sequence: CASSQRITGNLGYGYTF. CDR3 DNA: TGTGCCAGCAGCCAACGGATCACAGGGAATTTGGGCTATGGCTACACCTTC.

This clone was counted only a few times. V gene TRBV19 combines with J gene TRBJ1-2; D is unclear. The CDR3 is 14 residues long. Looked up from germline, CDR1 is LNHDA and CDR2 is SQIVND (reference sequence). V was cut by 4 bases and J by 4 bases, with 13 bases left in between. This chain's CDR3 is CASSTPSGTYGYTF. The CDR3, as DNA: TGTGCCAGTAGTACACCTTCAGGTACCTATGGCTACACCTTC. Variable domain in full (rest from reference TRBV19 and TRBJ1-2): DGGITQSPKYLFRKEGQNVTLSCEQNLNHDAMYWYRQDPGQGLRLIYYSQIVNDFQKGDIAEGYSVSREKKESFPLTVTSAQKNPTAFYLCASSTPSGTYGYTFGSGTRLTVV.

Ten or more counts support this clone. The rearrangement links TRBV29-1 to TRBJ2-2, with unresolved D. The length of the CDR3 is 15 residues. Trimming shortened V by 6 bases and J by 0 bases, and 14 bases separated the two germline ends. The germline CDR1 and CDR2 sequences are SQVTM and ANQGSEA. The CDR3 sequence: CSVRSGGANTGELFF. The CDR3 nucleotides read TGCAGCGTCCGGAGTGGTGGGGCGAACACCGGGGAGCTGTTTTTT.

This clone was counted at least ten times. At one of its ends the junction is not consistent with the germline gene, which may arise from a read error. Other nucleotide sequences in the sample specify the same CDR3. The chain uses TRBV19 and TRBJ2-1, with no clear D. The CDR3 sequence is 11 residues long. Germline-derived CDR1 and CDR2 are LNHDA and SQIVND (reference sequence). The DNA of the CDR3 is TGCGCCAGTACCCTGAACTCCGAGCAGTTCTTC. It yields the protein CASTLNSEQFF.

This clone was seen at least ten times. This chain joins TRBV3-1 and TRBJ1-4; D unclear. With 3 bases removed from V and 2 bases from J, the gap between germline ends came to 19 bases. The CDR3 totals 18 residues. Germline V gene sequence: CDR1 LGHDT, CDR2 YNNKEL (reference sequence). DNA for the CDR3: TGTGCCAGCAGCCAGCCCCCCGGAGCCGGAGCGACTAATGAAAAACTGTTTTTT. It is translated as CASSQPPGAGATNEKLFF. The full variable domain, completed using reference TRBV3-1 and TRBJ1-4, is DTAVSQTPKYLVTQMGNDKSIKCEQNLGHDTMYWYKQDSKKFLKIMFSYNNKELIINETVPNRFSPKSPDKAHLNLHINSLELGDSAVYFCASSQPPGAGATNEKLFFGSGTQLSVL.

This clone was observed at least ten times. The V call is TRBV18, the J call TRBJ2-1, with 7 bases aligning to TRBD2. Germline V gene lookup returns CDR1 KGHSH and CDR2 LQKENI. The V and J ends lost 1 base and 10 bases, in that order; junction bases with no gene match: 10. This CDR3 is 15 amino acids long. For the CDR3, the DNA is TGTGCCAGCTCACCACGTGTAACTAGCGATTTAGAGCAGTTCTTC. Translated, it gives CASSPRVTSDLEQFF.

This chain links TRBV9 with TRBJ2-3, with TRBD2 as a possible D gene (6 bases). The germline V gene encodes CDR1 SGDLS and CDR2 YYNGEE. Trimming cost V 0 bases and J 6 bases, with 8 bases left between them. This CDR3 has 13 residues. This CDR3 reads CASSVAAGDTQYF. The CDR3 nucleotides are TGTGCCAGCAGCGTAGCTGCGGGGGATACGCAGTATTTT.

This clone was found many times. The rearrangement uses TRBV11-2 and TRBJ2-7; D might be TRBD1 or TRBD2, each matching 5 bases. CDR1 is SGHAT, CDR2 FQNNGV, per germline. The CDR3 totals 14 residues. V was cut by 7 bases and J by 2 bases, with 15 bases left in between. CDR3 region: CASTPLGVTYEQYF. DNA for the CDR3: TGTGCCAGCACCCCCCTGGGGGTTACCTACGAGCAGTACTTC.

This clone was observed once. The chain combines TRBV20-1 with TRBJ1-5; no firm D call. V was shortened by 6 bases and J by 0 bases, with 27 bases between the two germline ends. CDR1 and CDR2 (germline): DFQATT, SNEGSKA (reference sequence). The CDR3 runs to 19 residues. As DNA, the CDR3 is TGCAGTGCATTGAGGGCTGGGTCAACAGCTTCATATAGCAATCAGCCCCAGCATTTT. Translating it yields CSALRAGSTASYSNQPQHF.

There are many counts of this clone. The rearrangement links TRBV18 to TRBJ2-5, with D hard to call. This CDR3 contains 13 residues. Trimming pared 5 bases from V and 1 base from J, leaving 8 bases between. Germline CDR1 and CDR2: KGHSH and LQKENI. Here the CDR3 DNA reads TGTGCCAGCTCATCTCAAGGCCAAGAGACCCAGTACTTC. Translating gives CASSSQGQETQYF.

In this sample, this clone turned up many times. Other nucleotide sequences in the sample specify the same CDR3. This rearrangement joins TRBV11-3 to TRBJ2-5; D is possibly TRBD1 (8 bases). This CDR3 contains 14 residues. V was shortened by 8 bases and J by 4 bases, with 17 bases between the two germline ends. Germline values: CDR1 SGHNT, CDR2 YENEEA. The CDR3 spells CASGGTGGGETQYF. The CDR3 DNA reads TGTGCCAGCGGGGGCACAGGGGGGGGAGAGACCCAGTACTTC.

At least ten counts were recorded for this clone. The chain has TRBV5-1 and TRBJ1-4; D is ambiguous. The CDR3 consists of 13 residues. The V end was cut by 4 bases, the J end by 0 bases, with 4 bases between. Germline CDR1 and CDR2: SGHRS and YFSETQ. CDR3 coding DNA: TGCGCCAGCAGCGAGGCAACTAATGAAAAACTGTTTTTT. Residues: CASSEATNEKLFF.

This clone was observed a handful of times. The gene calls are TRBV6-2 or TRBV6-3 and TRBJ2-7, with a tentative D call TRBD2 (6 bases). The V gene lost 2 bases and the J gene lost 1 base, with 15 bases spanning the gap. Germline CDR1 reads MNHEY; CDR2 reads SVGEGT. The CDR3 consists of 16 residues. In DNA, the CDR3 is TGTGCCAGCAGTTACGATCTAGGGGACTCTTCCTACGAGCAGTACTTC. Residues: CASSYDLGDSSYEQYF.

This clone was found many times. The chain recombines TRBV15 with TRBJ1-2; perhaps TRBD1 as D (6 bases). The CDR3 has 14 residues. The germline V gene has CDR1 LNHNV and CDR2 YYDKDF (reference sequence). The ends were cut back, 0 bases at V and 8 bases at J, with 13 bases in the middle. The CDR3 loop reads CATSRDRGMRGYTF. The CDR3 coding sequence is TGTGCCACCAGCAGAGATAGGGGGATGAGGGGCTACACCTTC.

This clone came up many times. The chain links TRBV19 to TRBJ2-6; the D gene could be TRBD1 or TRBD2 (5 bases each). Germline assignment: CDR1 LNHDA and CDR2 SQIVND (reference sequence). The CDR3 is 18 residues long. V lost 4 bases to trimming and J lost 0 bases, with 16 bases between them. CDR3 sequence reads: CASSRRDQGYSGANVLTF. The CDR3 nucleotides are TGTGCCAGTAGTAGAAGGGACCAGGGCTACTCTGGGGCCAACGTCCTGACTTTC.

The chain recombines TRBV19 with TRBJ1-2; D is perhaps TRBD1 (6 bases). The CDR3 extends over 16 amino acids. Germline values: CDR1 LNHDA, CDR2 SQIVND (reference sequence). Trimming cost V 2 bases and J 8 bases, with 21 bases left between them. This chain's CDR3 is CASSIRGGNLRTGYTF. Here the CDR3 DNA reads TGTGCCAGTAGTATACGGGGGGGCAACCTTAGGACGGGCTACACCTTC.

A few counts support this clone. The CDR3 sequence is CASSSAPGRGLYEQYF. CDR3 nucleotides: TGTGCCAGCAGCTCCGCCCCCGGTAGGGGCCTCTACGAGCAGTACTTC. The chain is built from TRBV11-3 and TRBJ2-7; D may be TRBD1 (5 bases). The V end lost 4 bases, the J end lost 3 bases, and 19 bases lay between the germline ends. The CDR3 is 16 residues long. The germline V gene encodes CDR1 SGHNT and CDR2 YENEEA. Supplemented by reference TRBV11-3 and TRBJ2-7, the full variable domain reads EAGVVQSPRYKIIEKKQPVAFWCNPISGHNTLYWYLQNLGQGPELLIRYENEEAVDDSQLPKDRFSAERLKGVDSTLKIQPAELGDSAVYLCASSSAPGRGLYEQYFGPGTRLTVT.

This clone was found a few times. The rearrangement uses TRBV6-5 and TRBJ2-2; TRBD2 agrees at 13 bases. Germline V gene lookup returns CDR1 MNHEY and CDR2 SVGAGI. This CDR3 is 17 amino acids long. V dropped 2 bases and J dropped 6; count of bases not matched to a gene: 6. As DNA, the CDR3 is TGTGCCAGCAGTTACCTCTGGACTAGCGGGAGTCCCGGGGAGCTGTTTTTT. The encoded protein is CASSYLWTSGSPGELFF.

This clone was detected many times. This chain's CDR3 is CASRDRGGTNEKLFF. The CDR3 region has the DNA TGTGCCAGCAGGGACAGGGGTGGTACTAATGAAAAACTGTTTTTT. The V call is TRBV2, the J call TRBJ1-4, with 9 nucleotides matching TRBD1. The germline CDR1 and CDR2 sequences are SNHLY and FYNNEI. The CDR3 spans 15 residues. V lost 6 bases, J lost 2 bases, and 4 bases stayed unmatched.

This clone has ten or more counts. This chain joins TRBV4-1 and TRBJ2-2, with 9 bases that match TRBD2. The CDR3 runs 17 residues. Germline V CDR1 and CDR2: MGHRA, YSYEKL. Unmatched junction bases numbered 8, after V lost 0 bases and J lost 6 bases. The CDR3 loop reads CASSQDWAGGRPGELFF. CDR3 nucleotides: TGCGCCAGCAGCCAAGATTGGGCGGGAGGGCGCCCCGGGGAGCTGTTTTTT.